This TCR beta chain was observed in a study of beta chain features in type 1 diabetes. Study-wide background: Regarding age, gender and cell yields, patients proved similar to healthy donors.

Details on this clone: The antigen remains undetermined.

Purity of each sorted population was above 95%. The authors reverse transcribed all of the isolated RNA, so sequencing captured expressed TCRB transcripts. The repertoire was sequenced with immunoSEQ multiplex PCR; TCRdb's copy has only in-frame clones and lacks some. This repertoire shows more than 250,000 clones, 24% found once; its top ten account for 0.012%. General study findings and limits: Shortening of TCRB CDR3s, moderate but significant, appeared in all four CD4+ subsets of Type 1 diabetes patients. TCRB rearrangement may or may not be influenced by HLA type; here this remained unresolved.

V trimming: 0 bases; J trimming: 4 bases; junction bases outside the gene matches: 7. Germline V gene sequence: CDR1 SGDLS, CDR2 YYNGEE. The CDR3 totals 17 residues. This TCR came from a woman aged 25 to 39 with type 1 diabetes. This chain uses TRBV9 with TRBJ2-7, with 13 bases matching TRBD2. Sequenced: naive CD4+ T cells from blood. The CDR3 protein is CASSVGTSGRAGYEQYF. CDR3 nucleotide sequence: TGTGCCAGCAGCGTAGGTACTAGCGGGAGGGCCGGTTACGAGCAGTACTTC.